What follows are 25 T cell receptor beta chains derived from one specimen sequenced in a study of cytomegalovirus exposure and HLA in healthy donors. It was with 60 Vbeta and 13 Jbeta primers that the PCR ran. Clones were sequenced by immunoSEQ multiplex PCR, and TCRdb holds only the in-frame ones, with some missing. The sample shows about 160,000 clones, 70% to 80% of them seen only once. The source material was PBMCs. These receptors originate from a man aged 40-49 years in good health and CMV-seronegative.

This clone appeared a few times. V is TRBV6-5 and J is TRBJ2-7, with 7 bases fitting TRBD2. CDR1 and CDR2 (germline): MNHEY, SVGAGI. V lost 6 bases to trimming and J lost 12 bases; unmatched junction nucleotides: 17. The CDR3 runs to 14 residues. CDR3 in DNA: TGTGCCAGCAGCCGCCTCCGGGACTACCGAAACATGTACTTC. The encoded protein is CASSRLRDYRNMYF.

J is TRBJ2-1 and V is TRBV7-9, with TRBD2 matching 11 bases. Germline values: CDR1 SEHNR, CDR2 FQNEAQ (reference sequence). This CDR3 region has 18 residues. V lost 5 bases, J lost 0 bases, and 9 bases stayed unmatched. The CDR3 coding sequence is TGTGCCAGCAGCGTCCCGGGACTAGCGGCCCGCTCCTACAATGAGCAGTTCTTC. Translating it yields CASSVPGLAARSYNEQFF.

CDR3 sequence: CASSHGLAGETQYF. The DNA for the CDR3 is TGTGCCAGCAGCCATGGACTAGCGGGAGAGACCCAGTACTTC. V gene TRBV7-9 combines with J gene TRBJ2-5, with 11 bases lining up with TRBD2. The CDR3 spans 14 residues. The germline V gene encodes CDR1 SEHNR and CDR2 FQNEAQ (reference sequence). Germline trimming cut 5 bases from V and 4 bases from J; bases unmatched to any gene: 3.

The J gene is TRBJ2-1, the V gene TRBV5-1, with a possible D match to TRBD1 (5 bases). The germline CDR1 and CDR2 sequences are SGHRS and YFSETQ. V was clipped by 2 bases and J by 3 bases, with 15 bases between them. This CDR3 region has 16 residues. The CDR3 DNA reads TGCGCCAGCAGCTTTCAGGGCAGGATTGACTACAATGAGCAGTTCTTC. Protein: CASSFQGRIDYNEQFF.

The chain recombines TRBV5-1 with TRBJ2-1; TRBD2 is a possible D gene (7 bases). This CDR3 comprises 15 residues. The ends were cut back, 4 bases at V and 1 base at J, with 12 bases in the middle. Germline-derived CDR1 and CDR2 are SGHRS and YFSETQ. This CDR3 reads CASSPGRGSYNEQFF. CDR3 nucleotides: TGCGCCAGCAGCCCGGGGAGGGGGTCCTACAATGAGCAGTTCTTC.

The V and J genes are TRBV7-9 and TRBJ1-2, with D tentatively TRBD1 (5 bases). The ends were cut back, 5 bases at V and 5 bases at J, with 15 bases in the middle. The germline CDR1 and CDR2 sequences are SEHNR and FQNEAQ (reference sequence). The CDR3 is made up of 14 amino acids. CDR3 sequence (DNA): TGTGCCAGCAGCCCGACGGGGGACCCTTATGGCTACACCTTC. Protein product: CASSPTGDPYGYTF.

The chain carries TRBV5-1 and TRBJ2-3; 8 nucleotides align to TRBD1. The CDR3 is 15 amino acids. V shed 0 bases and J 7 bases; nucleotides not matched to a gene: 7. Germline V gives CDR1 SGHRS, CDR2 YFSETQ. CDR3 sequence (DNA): TGCGCCAGCAGCTTGGGACAGGGGAAAAGGAATACGCAGTATTTT. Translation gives CASSLGQGKRNTQYF.

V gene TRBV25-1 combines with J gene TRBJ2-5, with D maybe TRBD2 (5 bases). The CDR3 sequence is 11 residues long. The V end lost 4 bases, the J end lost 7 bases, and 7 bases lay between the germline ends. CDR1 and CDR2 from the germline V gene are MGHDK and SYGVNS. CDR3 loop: CASSAAGTQYF. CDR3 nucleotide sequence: TGTGCCAGCAGTGCGGCGGGGACCCAGTACTTC.

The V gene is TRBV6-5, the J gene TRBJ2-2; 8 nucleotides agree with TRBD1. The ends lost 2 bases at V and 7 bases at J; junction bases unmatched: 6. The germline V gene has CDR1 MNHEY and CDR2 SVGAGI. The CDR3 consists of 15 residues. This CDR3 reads CASSYPAGGYGELFF. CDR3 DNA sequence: TGTGCCAGCAGTTACCCTGCAGGGGGCTACGGGGAGCTGTTTTTT.

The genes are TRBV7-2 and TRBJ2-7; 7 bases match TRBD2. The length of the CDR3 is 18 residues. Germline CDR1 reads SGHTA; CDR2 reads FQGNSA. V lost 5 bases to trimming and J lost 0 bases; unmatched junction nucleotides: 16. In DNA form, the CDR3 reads TGTGCCAGCAGCGAACGATCTACTAGCGAGTTCTTCTCCTACGAGCAGTACTTC. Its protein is CASSERSTSEFFSYEQYF.

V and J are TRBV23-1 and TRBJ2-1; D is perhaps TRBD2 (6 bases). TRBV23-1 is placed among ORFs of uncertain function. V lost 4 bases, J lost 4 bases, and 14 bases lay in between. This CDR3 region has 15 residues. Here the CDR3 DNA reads TGCGCCAGCAGTCGCCGGACTAAGTTTTACAATGAGCAGTTCTTC. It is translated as CASSRRTKFYNEQFF.

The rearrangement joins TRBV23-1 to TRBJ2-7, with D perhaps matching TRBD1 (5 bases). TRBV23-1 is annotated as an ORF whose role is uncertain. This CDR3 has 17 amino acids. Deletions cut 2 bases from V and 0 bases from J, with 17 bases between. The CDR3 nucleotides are TGCGCCAGCAGTCAAAAAAAACCAACAGGCAGCTCCTACGAGCAGTACTTC. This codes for CASSQKKPTGSSYEQYF.

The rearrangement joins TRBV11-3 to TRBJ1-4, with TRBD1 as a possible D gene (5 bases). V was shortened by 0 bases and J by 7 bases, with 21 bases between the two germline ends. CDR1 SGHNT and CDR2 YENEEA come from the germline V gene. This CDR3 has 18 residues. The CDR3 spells CASSLDLGQGSFSEKLFF. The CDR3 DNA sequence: TGTGCCAGCAGCTTAGATCTTGGGCAGGGAAGTTTTAGTGAAAAACTGTTTTTT.

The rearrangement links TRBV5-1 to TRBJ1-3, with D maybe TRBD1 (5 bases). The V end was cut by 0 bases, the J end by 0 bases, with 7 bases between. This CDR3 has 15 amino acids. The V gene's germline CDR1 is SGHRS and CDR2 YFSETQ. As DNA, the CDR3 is TGCGCCAGCAGCTTGGACAGGTTCTCTGGAAACACCATATATTTT. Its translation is CASSLDRFSGNTIYF.

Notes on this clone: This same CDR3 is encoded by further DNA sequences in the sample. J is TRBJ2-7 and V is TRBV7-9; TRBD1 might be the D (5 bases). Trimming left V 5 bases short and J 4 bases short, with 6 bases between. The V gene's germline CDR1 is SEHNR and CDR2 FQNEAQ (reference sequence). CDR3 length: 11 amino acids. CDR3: CASSPGYEQYF. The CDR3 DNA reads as TGTGCCAGCAGCCCAGGGTACGAGCAGTACTTC.

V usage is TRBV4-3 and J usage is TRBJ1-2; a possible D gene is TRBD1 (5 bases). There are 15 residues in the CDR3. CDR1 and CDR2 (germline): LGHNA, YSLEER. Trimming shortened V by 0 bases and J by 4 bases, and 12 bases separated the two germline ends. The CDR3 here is CASSQDAGVGYGYTF. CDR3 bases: TGCGCCAGCAGCCAAGATGCGGGGGTGGGCTATGGCTACACCTTC.

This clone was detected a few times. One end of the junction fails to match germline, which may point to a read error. In DNA, the CDR3 is TGTTCCAGCAGCTTAGCGGCGGTGCCTGAAGCTTTCTTT. It is translated as CSSSLAAVPEAFF. The chain is built from TRBV7-9 and TRBJ1-1; D not resolved. Germline V CDR1 and CDR2: SEHNR, FQNEAQ (reference sequence). The CDR3 extends over 13 amino acids.

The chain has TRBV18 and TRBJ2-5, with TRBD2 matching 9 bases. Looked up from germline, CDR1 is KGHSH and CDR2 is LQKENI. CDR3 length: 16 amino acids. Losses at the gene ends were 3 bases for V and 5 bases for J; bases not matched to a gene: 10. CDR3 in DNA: TGTGCCAGCTCACCGTCGGAGGCGGGAGGGGAGGAGACCCAGTACTTC. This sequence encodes CASSPSEAGGEETQYF.

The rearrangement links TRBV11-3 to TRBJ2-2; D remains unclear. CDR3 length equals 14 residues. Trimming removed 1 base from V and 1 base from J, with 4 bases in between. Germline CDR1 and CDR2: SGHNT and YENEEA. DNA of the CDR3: TGTGCCAGCAGCTTAGGGCAGAACACCGGGGAGCTGTTTTTT. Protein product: CASSLGQNTGELFF.

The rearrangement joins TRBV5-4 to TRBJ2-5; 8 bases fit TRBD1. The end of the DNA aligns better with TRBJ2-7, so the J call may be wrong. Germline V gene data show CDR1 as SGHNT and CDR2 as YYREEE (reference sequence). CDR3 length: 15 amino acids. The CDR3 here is CASSWTGRPTYEQYF. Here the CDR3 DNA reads TGTGCCAGCAGCTGGACAGGGAGGCCCACCTACGAGCAGTACTTC.

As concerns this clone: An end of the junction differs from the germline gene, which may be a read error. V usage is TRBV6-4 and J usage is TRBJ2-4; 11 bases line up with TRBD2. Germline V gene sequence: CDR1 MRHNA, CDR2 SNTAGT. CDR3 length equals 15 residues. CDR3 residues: CARDLLAGVGNSQYF. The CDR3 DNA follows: TGTGCCAGAGACCTACTAGCGGGAGTGGGAAACAGTCAGTACTTC.

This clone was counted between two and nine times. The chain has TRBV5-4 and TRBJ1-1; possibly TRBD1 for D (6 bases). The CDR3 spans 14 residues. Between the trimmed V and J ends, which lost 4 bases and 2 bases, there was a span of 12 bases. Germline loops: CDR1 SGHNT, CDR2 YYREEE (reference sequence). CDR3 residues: CASSRKGVNTEAFF. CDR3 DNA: TGTGCCAGCAGCCGAAAGGGGGTTAACACTGAAGCTTTCTTT.

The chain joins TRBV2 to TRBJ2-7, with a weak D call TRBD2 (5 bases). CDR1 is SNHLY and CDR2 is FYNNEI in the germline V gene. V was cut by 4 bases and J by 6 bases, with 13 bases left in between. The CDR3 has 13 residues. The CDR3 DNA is TGTGCCAGCAGTGGAGGTCCGGGGTCCGAGCAGTACTTC. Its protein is CASSGGPGSEQYF.

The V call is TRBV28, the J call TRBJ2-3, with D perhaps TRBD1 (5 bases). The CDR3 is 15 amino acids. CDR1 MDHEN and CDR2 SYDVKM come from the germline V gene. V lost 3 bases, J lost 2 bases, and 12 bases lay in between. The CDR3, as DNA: TGTGCCAGCAGTTTCGGCAGGGTTTACACAGATACGCAGTATTTT. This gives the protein CASSFGRVYTDTQYF.

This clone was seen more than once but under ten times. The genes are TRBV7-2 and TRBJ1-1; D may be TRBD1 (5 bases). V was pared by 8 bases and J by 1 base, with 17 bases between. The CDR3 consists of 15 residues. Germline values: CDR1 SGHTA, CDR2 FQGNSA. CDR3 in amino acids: CASRRQTSGNTEAFF. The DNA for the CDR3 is TGTGCCAGCCGGAGACAGACTTCGGGGAACACTGAAGCTTTCTTT.